This TCR beta chain was recorded in a study of OX40 agonist ivuxolimab in advanced cancers. With regard to this clone: Other DNA sequences in this sample translate to the same CDR3.

The CDR3 totals 13 residues. Germline V lookup: CDR1 LNHDA, CDR2 SQIVND (reference sequence). Trimming removed 3 bases at V and 2 bases at J, with 7 bases between. Sequenced by immunoSEQ multiplex PCR; TCRdb stores in-frame clones only, minus some. The data contain under 30,000 clones, 80% to 95% of them singletons. This chain links TRBV19 with TRBJ1-1; no clear D gene. The material sequenced was CD4+ or CD8+ T cells sorted from blood, taken in a trial of the OX40 agonist ivuxolimab. This TCR came from an adult with an advanced solid tumor such as melanoma, head and neck, liver or kidney cancer. CDR3: CASSISTNTEAFF. In DNA, the CDR3 is TGTGCCAGTAGTATTAGCACCAACACTGAAGCTTTCTTT.